One sample yielded the 21 T cell receptor beta chains listed below, sequenced in a study of T cell changes during pregnancy in multiple sclerosis. Assay: immunoSEQ multiplex PCR; the TCRdb copy retains only in-frame clones and omits some. The table lists 70,000 to 90,000 clones, 93% of them singletons, with 0.75% in the top ten. The sample was peripheral blood, taken in the second trimester of pregnancy. The source of these receptors is a female donor in good health, enrolled as a control in a pregnancy study.

This chain uses TRBV7-3 with TRBJ2-2; possible D gene TRBD1, 5 bases. V was clipped by 5 bases and J by 3 bases, with 10 bases between them. This CDR3 region has 14 residues. Germline CDR1 and CDR2: SGHTA and FQGTGA. The CDR3 is CASSASRDTGELFF. The CDR3 bases are TGTGCCAGCAGCGCAAGCAGGGACACCGGGGAGCTGTTTTTT.

This clone occurred once. The chain combines TRBV30 with TRBJ2-7, with 13 positions matching TRBD2. The ends lost 3 bases at V and 0 bases at J; junction bases unmatched: 2. Germline lookup yields CDR1 GTSNPN and CDR2 SVGIG (reference sequence). This CDR3 is built from 15 residues. The DNA for the CDR3 is TGTGCCTGGAGACTAGCGGGGGGGCCCTCCTACGAGCAGTACTTC. This sequence encodes CAWRLAGGPSYEQYF.

In this sample, this clone turned up once. The chain has TRBV27 and TRBJ2-2, with TRBD1 matching over 7 bases. The J segment lost 4 bases and the V segment lost 1 base, leaving 15 bases of the junction unmatched. CDR1 and CDR2 (germline): MNHEY, SMNVEV (reference sequence). The length of the CDR3 is 19 residues. CDR3 bases: TGTGCCAGCAGTTTATATGAGGGAAAGGGGGCCGGAGGCACCGGGGAGCTGTTTTTT. It codes for CASSLYEGKGAGGTGELFF.

The chain combines TRBV5-1 with TRBJ1-1, with 9 bases identical to TRBD1. V lost 1 base to trimming and J lost 1 base; unmatched junction nucleotides: 5. There are 16 residues in the CDR3. Germline V gene lookup returns CDR1 SGHRS and CDR2 YFSETQ. The DNA for the CDR3 is TGCGCCAGCAGCTTGCGACAGGGGGGGAGGAACACTGAAGCTTTCTTT. It encodes CASSLRQGGRNTEAFF.

CDR3 amino acids: CASSPASGRSTDTQYF. The CDR3 DNA reads as TGTGCCAGCTCACCTGCTAGCGGAAGAAGCACAGATACGCAGTATTTT. The V and J genes are TRBV18 and TRBJ2-3, with 7 nucleotides matching TRBD2. After removal of 3 bases from V and 0 bases from J, the junction contained 6 bases not matched to a gene. This CDR3 contains 16 residues. Germline V gives CDR1 KGHSH, CDR2 LQKENI.

The chain couples TRBV6-5 to TRBJ1-5; perhaps TRBD1 as D (5 bases). The CDR3 length is 12 residues. With 7 bases removed from V and 5 bases from J, the gap between germline ends came to 9 bases. Germline assignment: CDR1 MNHEY and CDR2 SVGAGI. Here the CDR3 reads CASNPGHQPQHF. The CDR3, as DNA: TGTGCCAGCAACCCAGGGCATCAGCCCCAGCATTTT.

The chain couples TRBV10-3 to TRBJ1-3, with TRBD1 matching 11 bases. CDR1 and CDR2 (germline): ENHRY, SYGVKD. The ends lost 3 bases at V and 0 bases at J; junction bases unmatched: 1. This CDR3 contains 16 residues. DNA for the CDR3: TGTGCCATCAGTGAAGGGACAGGGGGCTCTGGAAACACCATATATTTT. Translating gives CAISEGTGGSGNTIYF.

The J gene is TRBJ1-1, the V gene TRBV5-4; D gene uncertain. The germline V gene encodes CDR1 SGHNT and CDR2 YYREEE (reference sequence). The V end was cut by 4 bases, the J end by 1 base, with 8 bases between. The CDR3 totals 13 residues. In DNA form, the CDR3 reads TGTGCCAGCAGCCAAACACCGAACACTGAAGCTTTCTTT. Protein product: CASSQTPNTEAFF.

This clone occurred a few times. V gene TRBV11-1 combines with J gene TRBJ2-7; D gene unclear. With 2 bases removed from V and 6 bases from J, the gap between germline ends came to 11 bases. The CDR3 spans 13 residues. Germline V gene data show CDR1 as SGHAT and CDR2 as FQDESV (reference sequence). CDR3 amino acids: CASSLSRSGEQYF. CDR3 in DNA: TGTGCCAGCAGCTTATCCCGGTCCGGCGAGCAGTACTTC.

The V and J genes are TRBV10-3 and TRBJ2-1; a weak D match, TRBD2 (5 bases). Per the germline V gene, CDR1 is ENHRY and CDR2 is SYGVKD. With 3 bases removed from V and 4 bases from J, the gap between germline ends came to 10 bases. This CDR3 has 14 residues. In DNA, the CDR3 is TGTGCCATCAGTGACGCTAGCAGGTACAATGAGCAGTTCTTC. The encoded protein is CAISDASRYNEQFF.

V gene TRBV10-3 combines with J gene TRBJ1-1; 10 positions agree with TRBD1. CDR1 and CDR2 (germline): ENHRY, SYGVKD. The CDR3 extends over 17 amino acids. The trim removed 3 bases at V and 1 base at J, leaving 8 bases unmatched. The CDR3 spells CAISESLGQGPNTEAFF. CDR3 coding DNA: TGTGCCATCAGTGAAAGTTTGGGACAGGGGCCGAACACTGAAGCTTTCTTT.

The V gene is TRBV2, the J gene TRBJ1-2; maybe TRBD1 (6 bases). The CDR3 sequence is 17 residues long. The germline CDR1 and CDR2 sequences are SNHLY and FYNNEI. Between the trimmed V and J ends, which lost 2 bases and 4 bases, there was a span of 20 bases. DNA for the CDR3: TGTGCCAGCAGTGAAATTTTGGGCGGACAGCTTAGCTATGGCTACACCTTC. This sequence encodes CASSEILGGQLSYGYTF. The variable domain in full, completed from reference TRBV2 and TRBJ1-2, reads EPEVTQTPSHQVTQMGQEVILRCVPISNHLYFYWYRQILGQKVEFLVSFYNNEISEKSEIFDDQFSVERPDGSNFTLKIRSTKLEDSAMYFCASSEILGGQLSYGYTFGSGTRLTVV.

The chain is built from TRBV5-1 and TRBJ1-2; 8 bases are a match to TRBD1. In germline, CDR1 is SGHRS, CDR2 YFSETQ. CDR3 length equals 14 residues. With 0 bases clipped from V and 4 bases from J, the junction kept 2 bases outside the gene matches. CDR3: CASSLGTGSYGYTF. The CDR3 nucleotides are TGCGCCAGCAGCTTGGGGACAGGGTCCTATGGCTACACCTTC.

The chain joins TRBV9 to TRBJ2-3; D is perhaps TRBD1 (5 bases). The CDR3 runs 15 residues. V was shortened by 0 bases and J by 4 bases, with 12 bases between the two germline ends. The V gene's germline CDR1 is SGDLS and CDR2 YYNGEE. The CDR3 reads CASSVARGRPDTQYF. The CDR3 DNA is TGTGCCAGCAGCGTAGCAAGGGGCCGACCAGATACGCAGTATTTT.

This chain uses TRBV14 with TRBJ1-2; D is undetermined. The CDR3 runs 14 residues. The V end was cut by 0 bases, the J end by 2 bases, with 7 bases between. The germline V gene has CDR1 SGHDN and CDR2 FVKESK. For the CDR3, the DNA is TGTGCCAGCAGCCAAGAAGGAGGAAACTATGGCTACACCTTC. Translation: CASSQEGGNYGYTF.

This chain links TRBV19 with TRBJ2-1, with D perhaps TRBD1 (5 bases). This CDR3 contains 16 residues. Between the trimmed V and J ends, which lost 0 bases and 4 bases, there was a span of 13 bases. CDR1 is LNHDA and CDR2 is SQIVND in the germline V gene (reference sequence). CDR3 in amino acids: CASSIDAGIVYNEQFF. Written as DNA, the CDR3 is TGTGCCAGTAGTATAGATGCAGGGATCGTTTACAATGAGCAGTTCTTC.

The chain couples TRBV18 to TRBJ2-7; 8 bases match TRBD1. This CDR3 contains 16 residues. Germline trimming cut 6 bases from V and 5 bases from J; bases unmatched to any gene: 15. Germline V gene lookup returns CDR1 KGHSH and CDR2 LQKENI. CDR3 DNA: TGTGCCAGCTCCCGCTCGCCCCCAGGGGGCCAAGACGAGCAGTACTTC. Translation gives CASSRSPPGGQDEQYF. Full variable domain (outside the CDR3, taken from reference TRBV18 and TRBJ2-7): NAGVMQNPRHLVRRRGQEARLRCSPMKGHSHVYWYRQLPEEGLKFMVYLQKENIIDESGMPKERFSAEFPKEGPSILRIQQVVRGDSAAYFCASSRSPPGGQDEQYFGPGTRLTVT.

The genes are TRBV13 and TRBJ1-2; a weak D match, TRBD1 (6 bases). Trimming shortened V by 5 bases and J by 8 bases, and 12 bases separated the two germline ends. Germline CDR1 and CDR2: PRHDT and FYEKMQ (reference sequence). The CDR3 loop spans 12 amino acids. CDR3 protein: CASSHRVRGYTF. CDR3 coding DNA: TGTGCCAGCAGCCACAGGGTTCGGGGCTACACCTTC.

This chain links TRBV27 with TRBJ1-1, with D possibly TRBD1 on 5 matching bases. From germline, CDR1 is MNHEY and CDR2 SMNVEV (reference sequence). This CDR3 comprises 14 residues. The V and J ends lost 2 bases and 7 bases respectively, with 14 bases between them. The CDR3 loop reads CASSLDLTGLEAFF. Written as DNA, the CDR3 is TGTGCCAGCAGTTTAGACCTTACGGGACTTGAAGCTTTCTTT.

In regard to this clone: The identical CDR3 is also encoded by other nucleotide sequences in the sample. This chain connects TRBV19 to TRBJ1-5; maybe TRBD1 (5 bases). The CDR3 sequence is 14 residues long. CDR1 and CDR2 from the germline V gene are LNHDA and SQIVND (reference sequence). V lost 3 bases and J lost 3, with 9 bases in between. DNA for the CDR3: TGTGCCAGTAGTATTCAGGGCTCCAATCAGCCCCAGCATTTT. As protein: CASSIQGSNQPQHF.

The table lists this clone with a count of one. The chain recombines TRBV25-1 with TRBJ2-5; 10 bases are a match to TRBD2. This CDR3 is 16 amino acids long. The ends lost 4 bases at V and 2 bases at J; junction bases unmatched: 7. Germline CDR1 is MGHDK and CDR2 is SYGVNS. CDR3 in DNA: TGTGCCAGCAGTGCCGAGCGGGGGGGTAGACAAGAGACCCAGTACTTC. This encodes CASSAERGGRQETQYF.